This passage covers 8 T cell receptor beta chains from one sample sequenced in a study of a mutant IDH1 vaccine in newly diagnosed glioma. These TCRs' antigens remain unknown. Sequenced by immunoSEQ multiplex PCR; TCRdb stores in-frame clones only, minus some. This sample has roughly 43,000 clones, with about four fifths found just once. Stated time point: week 23, last vaccination. The vaccine gave 300 ug of a 20-mer mutant IDH1 peptide subcutaneously per dose. The sequencing here drew on PBMCs, taken from a glioma patient whose treatment included an IDH1 peptide vaccine. Source of these receptors: a woman between 18 and 30 years old with glioma. Some clones in this sample may be carry-over from other donors' samples.

The J gene is TRBJ1-1, the V gene TRBV6-5, with D unclear. The CDR3 has 14 residues. V lost 6 bases and J lost 8, with 19 bases in between. The germline CDR1 and CDR2 sequences are MNHEY and SVGAGI. The chain's CDR3 is CASSSGGSAREAFF. DNA of the CDR3: TGTGCCAGCAGCAGCGGAGGGTCCGCTCGGGAAGCTTTCTTT.

The rearrangement uses TRBV6-1 and TRBJ2-2, with a weak D call TRBD2 (5 bases). Trimming pared 6 bases from V and 1 base from J, leaving 12 bases between. The CDR3 runs 15 residues. Germline assignment: CDR1 MNHNS and CDR2 SASEGT. The chain's CDR3 is CASRLGRGNTGELFF. DNA for the CDR3: TGTGCCAGCAGACTCGGACGGGGGAACACCGGGGAGCTGTTTTTT.

There are a few counts of this clone. V and J are TRBV9 and TRBJ1-1; no reliable D call. CDR1 SGDLS and CDR2 YYNGEE come from the germline V gene. This CDR3 spans 11 amino acids. V was shortened by 7 bases and J by 5 bases, with 9 bases between the two germline ends. The CDR3 is CASGSRTEAFF. The DNA for the CDR3 is TGTGCCAGCGGCTCCCGAACTGAAGCTTTCTTT.

This clone was seen more than once but under ten times. The chain is built from TRBV5-6 and TRBJ2-4; 8 positions agree with TRBD1. Looked up from germline, CDR1 is SGHDT and CDR2 is YYEEEE. J gave up 1 base and V 4 bases, and 7 bases lay outside the gene matches. CDR3 length: 16 amino acids. For the CDR3, the DNA is TGTGCCAGCAGCGCGCCTCGGACAGGGGCCAAAAACATTCAGTACTTC. Amino acid sequence: CASSAPRTGAKNIQYF.

The V gene is TRBV5-1, the J gene TRBJ2-5; 7 nucleotides line up with TRBD2. Looked up from germline, CDR1 is SGHRS and CDR2 is YFSETQ. The V segment lost 3 bases and the J segment 5 bases; nucleotides outside the gene matches: 7. The CDR3 totals 14 residues. The CDR3 sequence: CASSWYSGRETQYF. The CDR3 DNA follows: TGCGCCAGCAGCTGGTATTCCGGGAGGGAGACCCAGTACTTC. Complete variable domain (other parts from reference TRBV5-1 and TRBJ2-5): KAGVTQTPRYLIKTRGQQVTLSCSPISGHRSVSWYQQTPGQGLQFLFEYFSETQRNKGNFPGRFSGRQFSNSRSEMNVSTLELGDSALYLCASSWYSGRETQYFGPGTRLLVL.

This clone was seen once. The chain couples TRBV28 to TRBJ1-4; a possible D gene is TRBD1 (5 bases). Trimming left V 4 bases short and J 4 bases short, with 16 bases between. CDR3 length: 16 amino acids. Germline V gene sequence: CDR1 MDHEN, CDR2 SYDVKM. The CDR3 DNA sequence: TGTGCCAGCAGTTGGGGTCTGGGGCTTGGTAATGAAAAACTGTTTTTT. It encodes CASSWGLGLGNEKLFF. Combining the CDR3 with reference TRBV28 and TRBJ1-4 gives the whole variable domain DVKVTQSSRYLVKRTGEKVFLECVQDMDHENMFWYRQDPGLGLRLIYFSYDVKMKEKGDIPEGYSVSREKKERFSLILESASTNQTSMYLCASSWGLGLGNEKLFFGSGTQLSVL.

The V call is TRBV27, the J call TRBJ1-5; 8 nucleotides agree with TRBD1. Germline V gives CDR1 MNHEY, CDR2 SMNVEV (reference sequence). CDR3 length: 14 residues. With V trimmed by 6 bases and J by 7 bases, 8 bases remained unmatched. The CDR3 region has the DNA TGTGCCAGCAGACATACAGGGGGAGGGCAGCCCCAGCATTTT. Its protein product is CASRHTGGGQPQHF.

The rearrangement links TRBV4-1 to TRBJ2-7, with D possibly being TRBD1 or TRBD2 (7 bases each). The CDR3 is 16 amino acids. CDR1 is MGHRA and CDR2 is YSYEKL in the germline V gene. V dropped 1 base and J dropped 6 bases, with 19 bases sitting between them. The CDR3 DNA is TGCGCCAGCAGCCAAGCCGGCCGGACAGGCGGGGGCGAGCAGTACTTC. Amino acid sequence: CASSQAGRTGGGEQYF.